This T cell receptor beta chain was sequenced for a study of persistence of HIV-infected CD4 T cells. Points from the study as a whole: Degenerate expanded CDR3beta sequences were enriched among CMV- and Gag-responding cells.

Note on this clone: Its specificity is unknown.

Lysates of CMV-infected fibroblasts at approximately 9.6 ug/mL stimulated these cells. Memory cells lacking CD40L and CD69 with high CD45RO were sorted. Anti-CD28/CD49d costimulation, CD40-blocking antibody and enfuvirtide were given to CD8-depleted PBMCs for about 17 hours. The CDR3 is 18 residues long. CDR1 and CDR2 from the germline V gene are MNHEY and SVGEGT. With 1 base removed from V and 5 bases from J, the gap between germline ends came to 21 bases. The immunoSEQ assay was version 4, run in survey mode. Genomic DNA was diluted to roughly 10 ng/uL, up to roughly 1 ug per sample. The table came from immunoSEQ multiplex PCR; TCRdb's copy has only in-frame clones and leaves some out. This sample has roughly 34,000 clones, with around 80% found just once.

The TCR comes from an adult woman with HIV who was CMV-seropositive. The starting material was CD4+ T cells sorted from PBMCs after approximately 19-hour stimulation, obtained from a patient who received antiretroviral therapy. V is TRBV6-2 or TRBV6-3 and J is TRBJ2-1; D not certain. CDR3 region: CASSYFRRTFALDNEQFF. The CDR3 DNA is TGTGCCAGCAGTTACTTTAGGCGTACGTTCGCCCTGGACAATGAGCAGTTCTTC.